This T cell receptor beta chain was captured by sequencing in a study of T cell responses to AZD1222 COVID-19 vaccine. Study conclusions and caveats: Breadth and depth of Spike-specific TCRs rose after two AZD1222 doses.

This CDR3 is built from 15 residues. Looked up from germline, CDR1 is MGHRA and CDR2 is YSYEKL. Trimming left V 0 bases short and J 2 bases short, with 9 bases between. Using immunoSEQ multiplex PCR, the repertoire was profiled, and TCRdb retains in-frame clones only, with some absent. The table shows 69,000 or so clones, with 88% occurring only once. In its sample, this clone was seen a few times. Its specificity is not known. The rearrangement uses TRBV4-1 and TRBJ2-3, with D unresolved. The sequence came from an adult who received the MenACWY meningococcal vaccine as a control. Material: peripheral blood, obtained 28 days after the second dose of the MenACWY control vaccine. The CDR3 reads CASSQESGYTDTQYF. CDR3 in DNA: TGCGCCAGCAGCCAAGAGTCAGGATACACAGATACGCAGTATTTT.